This TCR beta chain was observed in a study of CD8+CD57+ T cells in acquired aplastic anemia. Study context: The study obtained an average of 3.2 ug of DNA from sorted CD4+ and CD8+ cells. Study outcomes and limitations: Found in both controls and patients were approximately 31 CD8+ CDR3 sequences.

Individuals selected for sequencing had exhibited CD8+CD57+ cell expansion on flow cytometry. This clonotype has just a few counts. What it recognizes is unknown. CDR3 and TCR beta VDJ profiling relied on genomic DNA as the template. TCRdb recomputed calls from the reads with MiXCR, one row per CDR3 protein. This sample has 150,000 to 200,000 distinct CDR3 sequences, with 48% found just once. The receptor was isolated from a human donor with aplastic anemia. Sample: sorted CD4+, CD8+, or CD8+CD57+ T cells (not recorded which) from PBMCs.

The CDR3, as DNA: TGTGCCACCAGTGAGGCGGGCGCAGATACGCAGTATTTT. This encodes CATSEAGADTQYF. The rearrangement uses TRBV24-1 and TRBJ2-3; D might be TRBD2 (5 bases). Germline values: CDR1 KGHDR, CDR2 SFDVKD. Trimming pared 4 bases from V and 4 bases from J, leaving 8 bases between. The CDR3 loop spans 13 amino acids.